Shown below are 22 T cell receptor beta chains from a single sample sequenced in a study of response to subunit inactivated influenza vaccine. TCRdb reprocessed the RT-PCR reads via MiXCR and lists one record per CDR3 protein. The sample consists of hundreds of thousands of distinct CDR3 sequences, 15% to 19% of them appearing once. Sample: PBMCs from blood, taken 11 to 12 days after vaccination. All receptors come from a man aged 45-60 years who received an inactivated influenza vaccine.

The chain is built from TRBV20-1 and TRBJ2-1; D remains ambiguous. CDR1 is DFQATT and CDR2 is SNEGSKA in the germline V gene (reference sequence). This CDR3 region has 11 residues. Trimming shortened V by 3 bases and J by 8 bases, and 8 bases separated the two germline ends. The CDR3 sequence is CSASPDHEQFF. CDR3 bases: TGCAGTGCTAGCCCCGACCATGAGCAGTTCTTC.

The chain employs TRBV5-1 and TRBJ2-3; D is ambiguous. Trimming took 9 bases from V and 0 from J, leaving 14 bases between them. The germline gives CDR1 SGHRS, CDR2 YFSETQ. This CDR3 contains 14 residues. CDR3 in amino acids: CATSFSSSTDTQYF. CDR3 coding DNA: TGCGCCACCTCCTTCAGTTCTAGCACAGATACGCAGTATTTT.

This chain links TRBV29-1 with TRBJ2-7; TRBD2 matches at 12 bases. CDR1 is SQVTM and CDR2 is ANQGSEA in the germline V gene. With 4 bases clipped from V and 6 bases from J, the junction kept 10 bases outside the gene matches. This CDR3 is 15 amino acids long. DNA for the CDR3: TGCAGCGTTGGTTTTAGGCTAGCGGGAGGGAGCGAGCAGTACTTC. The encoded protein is CSVGFRLAGGSEQYF.

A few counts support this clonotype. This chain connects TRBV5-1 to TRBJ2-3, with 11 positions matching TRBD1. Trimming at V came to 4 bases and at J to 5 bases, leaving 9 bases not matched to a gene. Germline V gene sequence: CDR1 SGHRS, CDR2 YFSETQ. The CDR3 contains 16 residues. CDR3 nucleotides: TGCGCCAGCAGCCGGAGGGACAGGGGGAGCGGAGATACGCAGTATTTT. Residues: CASSRRDRGSGDTQYF.

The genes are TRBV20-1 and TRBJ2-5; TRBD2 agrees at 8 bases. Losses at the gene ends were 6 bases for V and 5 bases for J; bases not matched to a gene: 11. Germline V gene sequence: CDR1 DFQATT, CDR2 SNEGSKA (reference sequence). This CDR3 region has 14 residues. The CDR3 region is CSADAGGVLETQYF. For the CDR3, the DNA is TGCAGTGCCGATGCGGGGGGAGTGTTGGAGACCCAGTACTTC.

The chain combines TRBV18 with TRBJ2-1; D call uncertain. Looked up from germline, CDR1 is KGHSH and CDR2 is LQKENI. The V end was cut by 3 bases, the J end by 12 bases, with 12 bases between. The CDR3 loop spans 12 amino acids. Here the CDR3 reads CASSPNRYGQFF. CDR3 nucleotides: TGTGCCAGCTCACCGAATCGGTATGGGCAGTTCTTC.

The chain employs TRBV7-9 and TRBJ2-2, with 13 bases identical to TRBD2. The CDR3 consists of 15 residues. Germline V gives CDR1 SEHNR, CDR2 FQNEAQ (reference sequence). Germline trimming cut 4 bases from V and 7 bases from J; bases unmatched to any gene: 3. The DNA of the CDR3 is TGTGCCAGCAGCTGGACTAGCGGGGGTGACGGGGAGCTGTTTTTT. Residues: CASSWTSGGDGELFF. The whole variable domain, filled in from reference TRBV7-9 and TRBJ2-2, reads DTGVSQNPRHKITKRGQNVTFRCDPISEHNRLYWYRQTLGQGPEFLTYFQNEAQLEKSRLLSDRFSAERPKGSFSTLEIQRTEQGDSAMYLCASSWTSGGDGELFFGEGSRLTVL.

The chain's CDR3 is CASSAPGRGNEQFF. Written as DNA, the CDR3 is TGTGCCAGCAGCGCACCGGGACGGGGGAATGAGCAGTTCTTC. The chain joins TRBV11-3 to TRBJ2-1, with D maybe TRBD2 (6 bases). The V end lost 5 bases, the J end lost 7 bases, and 15 bases lay between the germline ends. CDR3 length: 14 residues. Germline V CDR1 and CDR2: SGHNT, YENEEA.

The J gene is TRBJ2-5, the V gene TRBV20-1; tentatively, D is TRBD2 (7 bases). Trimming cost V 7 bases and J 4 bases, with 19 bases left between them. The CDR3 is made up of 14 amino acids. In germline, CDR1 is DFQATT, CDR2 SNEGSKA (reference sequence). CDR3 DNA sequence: TGCAGTGTCAGACGGGGGGCGAGCCGAGAGACCCAGTACTTC. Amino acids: CSVRRGASRETQYF.

The CDR3 DNA reads as TGTGCCATCAGTGATTCAGCGGGGGCCTCCTACGAGCAGTACTTC. It specifies CAISDSAGASYEQYF. The V call is TRBV10-3, the J call TRBJ2-7; TRBD2 aligns across 8 bases. Germline V gene lookup returns CDR1 ENHRY and CDR2 SYGVKD. J lost 0 bases, V lost 3 bases, and 4 bases had no gene match. The CDR3 is 15 amino acids.

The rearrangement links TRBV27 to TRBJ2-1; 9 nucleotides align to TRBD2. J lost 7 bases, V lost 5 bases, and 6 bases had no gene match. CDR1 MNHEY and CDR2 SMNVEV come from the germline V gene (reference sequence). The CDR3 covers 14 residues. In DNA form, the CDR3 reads TGTGCCAGCAGTACAGCGGGAGGATGGAATGAGCAGTTCTTC. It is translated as CASSTAGGWNEQFF.

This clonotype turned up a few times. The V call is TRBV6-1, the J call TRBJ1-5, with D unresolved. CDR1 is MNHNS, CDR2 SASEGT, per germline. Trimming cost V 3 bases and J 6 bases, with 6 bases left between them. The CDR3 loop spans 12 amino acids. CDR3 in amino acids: CASSDWSQPQHF. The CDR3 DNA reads TGTGCCAGCAGTGATTGGAGTCAGCCCCAGCATTTT.

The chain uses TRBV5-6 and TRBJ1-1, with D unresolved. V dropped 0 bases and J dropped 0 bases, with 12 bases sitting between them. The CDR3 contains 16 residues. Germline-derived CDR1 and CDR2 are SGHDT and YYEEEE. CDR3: CASSLGGPRLNTEAFF. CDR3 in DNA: TGTGCCAGCAGCTTGGGAGGCCCTCGCCTGAACACTGAAGCTTTCTTT.

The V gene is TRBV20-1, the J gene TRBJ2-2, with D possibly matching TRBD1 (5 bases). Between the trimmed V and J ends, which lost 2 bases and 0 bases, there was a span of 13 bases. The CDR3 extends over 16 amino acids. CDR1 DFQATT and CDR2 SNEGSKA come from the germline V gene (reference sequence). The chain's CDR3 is CSARTPQGSNTGELFF. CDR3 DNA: TGCAGTGCTAGAACCCCGCAGGGATCGAACACCGGGGAGCTGTTTTTT.

The CDR3 protein is CAISDRQGTGNTIYF. CDR3 bases: TGTGCCATCAGTGACAGACAGGGGACTGGAAACACCATATATTTT. This rearrangement joins TRBV10-3 to TRBJ1-3; 8 positions agree with TRBD1. Trimming took 3 bases from V and 2 from J; bases not matched to a gene: 3. The CDR3 consists of 15 residues. From germline, CDR1 is ENHRY and CDR2 SYGVKD.

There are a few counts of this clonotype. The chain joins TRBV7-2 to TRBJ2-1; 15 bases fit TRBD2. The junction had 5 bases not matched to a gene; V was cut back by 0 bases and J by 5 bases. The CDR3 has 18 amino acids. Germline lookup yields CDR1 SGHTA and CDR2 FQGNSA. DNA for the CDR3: TGTGCCAGCAGCTTAGCTGGGACTAGCGGGAGGATAAACAATGAGCAGTTCTTC. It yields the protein CASSLAGTSGRINNEQFF.

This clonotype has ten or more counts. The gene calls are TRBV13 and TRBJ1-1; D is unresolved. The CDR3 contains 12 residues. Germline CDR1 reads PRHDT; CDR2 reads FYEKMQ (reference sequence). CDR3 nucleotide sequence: TGTGCTACCTCGGTGGGGTTCACTGAAGCTTTCTTT. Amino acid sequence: CATSVGFTEAFF.

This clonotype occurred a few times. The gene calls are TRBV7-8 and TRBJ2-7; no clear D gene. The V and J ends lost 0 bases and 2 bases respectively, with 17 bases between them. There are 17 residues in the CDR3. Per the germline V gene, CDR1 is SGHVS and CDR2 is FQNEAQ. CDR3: CASSLALVGKETYEQYF. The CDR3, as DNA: TGTGCCAGCAGCTTAGCGCTGGTGGGGAAAGAGACCTACGAGCAGTACTTC.

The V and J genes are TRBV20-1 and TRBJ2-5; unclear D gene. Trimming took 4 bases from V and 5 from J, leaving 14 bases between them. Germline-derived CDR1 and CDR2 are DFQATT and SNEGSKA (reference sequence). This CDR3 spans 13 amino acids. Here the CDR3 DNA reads TGCAGTGCTACCGACTCCCGTGGGGAGACCCAGTACTTC. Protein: CSATDSRGETQYF.

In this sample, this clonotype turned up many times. The CDR3 DNA sequence: TGTGCCAGTAGTCCCCGGGACAGGATCCAAGAGACCCAGTACTTC. Its translation: CASSPRDRIQETQYF. The chain has TRBV19 and TRBJ2-5; TRBD1 agrees at 8 bases. Germline V gives CDR1 LNHDA, CDR2 SQIVND (reference sequence). The CDR3 length is 15 residues. V shed 5 bases, J shed 1 base, and the junction held 6 bases outside the gene matches.

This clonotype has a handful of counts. CDR3 nucleotides: TGTGCCAGCAGCTTGGACTCCGGGACGAACTATGGCTACACCTTC. This codes for CASSLDSGTNYGYTF. V is TRBV7-2 and J is TRBJ1-2, with a tentative D call TRBD1 (5 bases). The V and J ends lost 3 bases and 2 bases respectively, with 13 bases between them. Germline V gene sequence: CDR1 SGHTA, CDR2 FQGNSA. This CDR3 comprises 15 residues.

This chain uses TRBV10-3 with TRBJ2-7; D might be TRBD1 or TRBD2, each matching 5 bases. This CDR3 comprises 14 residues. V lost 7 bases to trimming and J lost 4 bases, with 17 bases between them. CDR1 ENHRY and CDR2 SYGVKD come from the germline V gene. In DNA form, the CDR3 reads TGTGCCATCACCAAGGGTCAGGGAGTGTACGAGCAGTACTTC. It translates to CAITKGQGVYEQYF.